This TCR beta chain was recorded in a study of early T cells in non-severe SARS-CoV-2 infection. Study background: Sequencing was performed on bulk RNA from unsorted whole blood, leaving chains unpaired. Study findings and constraints: Anti-spike CD8 specificities were favored by VDJdb matching, whose results missed private and CD4 specificities.

As part of library construction, unique molecular identifiers were attached to individual cDNA molecules. TCRdb re-analysed the 5' RACE reads in MiXCR, keeping a single row per CDR3 protein. The data contain 40,000 to 45,000 distinct CDR3 sequences, 5% to 6.5% of them singletons. The germline CDR1 and CDR2 sequences are ENHRY and SYGVKD. V was pared by 3 bases and J by 5 bases, with 16 bases between. The CDR3 loop spans 15 amino acids. In its sample, this clonotype was seen many times. Its antigen is unknown. This TCR was recovered from an adult who was a healthcare worker with PCR-confirmed SARS-CoV-2 infection or an uninfected control (not recorded which). The chain carries TRBV10-3 and TRBJ1-1; D possibly corresponds to TRBD1 (5 bases). Here the sequenced sample was whole blood, taken at baseline. DNA of the CDR3: TGTGCCATCAGTGAATTTAGTGGGGGACGGACTGAAGCTTTCTTT. It specifies CAISEFSGGRTEAFF.